This T cell receptor beta chain was found in a study of beta chain features in type 1 diabetes. Isolated RNA was reverse transcribed in full, so expressed TCRB transcripts were sequenced. The protocol was immunoSEQ multiplex PCR, while the TCRdb copy is restricted to in-frame clones and leaves out a portion. This table has 860,000 or so clones, 15% to 20% appearing once. The CDR3 totals 14 residues. V lost 2 bases and J lost 7, with 12 bases in between. Looked up from germline, CDR1 is MNHEY and CDR2 is SVGAGI. About this clone: Its antigen is unknown.

Study-level results: For TCRB rearrangement, an influence of HLA type remained unresolved here.

Sequencing used naive CD4+ T cells from blood. This sequence joins TRBV6-5 and TRBJ1-3; D gene uncertain. The sequence was collected from a young woman in good health. CDR3 sequence: CASSYMAGRNTIYF. Here the CDR3 DNA reads TGTGCCAGCAGTTACATGGCAGGACGGAACACCATATATTTT.